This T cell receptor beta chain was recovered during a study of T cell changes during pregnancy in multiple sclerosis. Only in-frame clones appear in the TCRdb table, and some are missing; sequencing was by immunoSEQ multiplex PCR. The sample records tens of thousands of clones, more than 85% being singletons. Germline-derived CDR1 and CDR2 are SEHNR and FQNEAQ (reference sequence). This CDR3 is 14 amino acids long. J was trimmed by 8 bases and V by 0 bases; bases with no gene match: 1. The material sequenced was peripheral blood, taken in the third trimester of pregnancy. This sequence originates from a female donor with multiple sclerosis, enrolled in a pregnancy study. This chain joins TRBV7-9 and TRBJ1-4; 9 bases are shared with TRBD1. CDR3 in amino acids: CASSLATGGEKLFF. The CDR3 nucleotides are TGTGCCAGCAGCTTAGCGACAGGGGGGGAAAAACTGTTTTTT. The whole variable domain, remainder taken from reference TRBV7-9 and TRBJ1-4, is DTGVSQNPRHKITKRGQNVTFRCDPISEHNRLYWYRQTLGQGPEFLTYFQNEAQLEKSRLLSDRFSAERPKGSFSTLEIQRTEQGDSAMYLCASSLATGGEKLFFGSGTQLSVL.